The subject of this entry is one TCR beta chain. Its antigen is currently unknown. The data stem from a study of shared clonotypes between healthy human individuals. Findings of the study overall: Estimated richness was generally greater in naive than memory subsets. Generation probabilities of non-shared clonotypes were lower (relative to those shared by all four donors).

Sorted-subset replicate PCR reactions contained approximately 190 ng DNA, corresponding to about 30,000 T cell genomes. Using immunoSEQ multiplex PCR, the repertoire was profiled, and TCRdb retains in-frame clones only, with some absent. Of some 630,000 clones in the sample, 95% to 97% were seen once. Naive CD8 cells comprised CD45RO-negative, CCR7-positively selected cells, excluding terminally differentiated effector memory CD45RA+ cells. This TCR derives from a woman under 40 in good health. Input material: naive CD8+ T cells sorted from blood.

CDR3 coding DNA: TGTGCCAGCAGCCCAGGGACCGGCCTGATCGAGCAGTACTTC. Its protein product is CASSPGTGLIEQYF. The rearrangement uses TRBV5-6 and TRBJ2-7; D possibly uses TRBD1 or TRBD2 (5 bases each). The germline V gene encodes CDR1 SGHDT and CDR2 YYEEEE. This CDR3 is 14 amino acids long. Trimming shortened V by 4 bases and J by 6 bases, and 17 bases separated the two germline ends.